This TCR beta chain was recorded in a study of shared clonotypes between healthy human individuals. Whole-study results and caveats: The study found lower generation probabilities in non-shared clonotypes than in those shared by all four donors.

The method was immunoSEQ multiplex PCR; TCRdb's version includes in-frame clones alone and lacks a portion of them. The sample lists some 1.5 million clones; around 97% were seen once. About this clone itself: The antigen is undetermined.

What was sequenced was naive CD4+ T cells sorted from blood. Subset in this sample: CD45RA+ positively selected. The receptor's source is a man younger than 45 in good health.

The CDR3 loop reads CASSIDRAGADTQYF. In nucleotides, the CDR3 is TGTGCCAGTAGTATAGATAGGGCTGGTGCAGATACGCAGTATTTT. The chain employs TRBV19 and TRBJ2-3, with D uncertain. Trimming left V 0 bases short and J 4 bases short, with 11 bases between. The CDR3 extends over 15 amino acids. The germline V gene has CDR1 LNHDA and CDR2 SQIVND (reference sequence).